Each of the 21 T cell receptor beta chains below was sequenced from the same sample in a study of regulatory T cells in long-lasting Graves disease (dated by TCRdb to the early 2020s). The meaning of the sample's time point label: persistent/refractory GD, antithyroid drugs over 5 years with positive TRAb. RNA was extracted from PBMCs in TRIzol for both TCR sequencing and RNA sequencing. The library was prepared using multiplex PCR. TCRdb names Illumina HiSeq 4000 as the instrument used. CDR3 regions were amplified by Arm-PCR with iRepertoire HTBI primers to construct TCR beta libraries. TCRdb reran the public reads through fastp at Q25 and MiXCR, keeping productive beta chains. Identical CDR3 protein sequences are pooled into one entry, listed with their most common genes and DNA. The sample table contains 650,000 to 700,000 distinct CDR3 sequences; only one count was recorded for 25% to 30% of them. Clones ranked in the top ten supply 40% to 55% of the sample.

Source: peripheral blood mononuclear cells (PBMCs), taken when the disease was refractory, from a patient treated with antithyroid drugs. The source is a female donor with Graves disease.

The rearrangement links TRBV30 to TRBJ1-3; no reliable D call. Per germline, CDR1 GTSNPN and CDR2 SVGIG (reference sequence). The V gene lost 1 base and the J gene lost 3 bases, with 4 bases spanning the gap. This CDR3 is built from 12 residues. The CDR3 sequence: CAWSEFGNTIYF. The CDR3 nucleotides are TGTGCCTGGAGTGAATTTGGAAACACCATATATTTT.

This clonotype was observed a few times. The chain links TRBV6-2 or TRBV6-3 to TRBJ2-7; D uncertain. The CDR3 length is 11 residues. Per germline, CDR1 MNHEY and CDR2 SVGEGT. The V end lost 2 bases, the J end lost 8 bases, and 7 bases lay between the germline ends. CDR3 coding DNA: TGTGCCAGCAGTTACGGTCCCCAGCAGTACTTC. This translates into CASSYGPQQYF.

J is TRBJ2-7 and V is TRBV5-1; 7 bases match TRBD2. CDR1 and CDR2 from the germline V gene are SGHRS and YFSETQ. V was pared by 0 bases and J by 4 bases, with 7 bases of the junction left unmatched. The CDR3 runs to 15 residues. CDR3 bases: TGCGCCAGCAGCTTGGACCTAGCGGAGGGTTACGAGCAGTACTTC. Protein: CASSLDLAEGYEQYF. Filled out from reference TRBV5-1 and TRBJ2-7, the complete variable domain reads KAGVTQTPRYLIKTRGQQVTLSCSPISGHRSVSWYQQTPGQGLQFLFEYFSETQRNKGNFPGRFSGRQFSNSRSEMNVSTLELGDSALYLCASSLDLAEGYEQYFGPGTRLTVT.

This clonotype has just one count. This rearrangement joins TRBV4-1 to TRBJ1-2; possibly TRBD1 for D (6 bases). V was cut by 1 base and J by 1 base, with 13 bases left in between. CDR1 is MGHRA and CDR2 is YSYEKL in the germline V gene. The CDR3 extends over 16 amino acids. CDR3 in DNA: TGCGCCAGCAGCCAAGTGCATACAGGGATTAACTATGGCTACACCTTC. This encodes CASSQVHTGINYGYTF.

For this clonotype: A single base is all that separates this from a far larger clone, so a read error is likely. This chain links TRBV6-2 or TRBV6-3 with TRBJ1-1; 7 bases are shared with TRBD1. The V gene's germline CDR1 is MNHEY and CDR2 SVGEGT. V trimming: 10 bases; J trimming: 5 bases; junction bases outside the gene matches: 10. The CDR3 loop spans 13 amino acids. The CDR3 is CANQGGERTEAFF. CDR3 DNA sequence: TGTGCCAACCAGGGGGGCGAGAGAACTGAAGCTTTCTTT.

This sequence joins TRBV6-5 and TRBJ1-2, with a tentative D call TRBD1 (5 bases). The CDR3 extends over 13 amino acids. V lost 9 bases, J lost 3 bases, and 14 bases lay in between. Germline CDR1 is MNHEY and CDR2 is SVGAGI. The CDR3 DNA is TGTGCCAGTAGGGACTCGAGCGACTATGGCTACACCTTC. It codes for CASRDSSDYGYTF.

This chain joins TRBV11-2 and TRBJ1-1; the match to TRBD1 covers 7 bases. CDR1 and CDR2 (germline): SGHAT, FQNNGV. This CDR3 has 13 residues. V lost 6 bases and J lost 4; bases outside the gene matches: 5. DNA of the CDR3: TGTGCCAGCAGGGGGACAGCGGCCACTGAAGCTTTCTTT. It is translated as CASRGTAATEAFF.

This clonotype was detected ten times or more. The V gene is TRBV28, the J gene TRBJ1-5; D unresolved. Germline CDR1 reads MDHEN; CDR2 reads SYDVKM. The V end lost 7 bases, the J end lost 1 base, and 11 bases lay between the germline ends. There are 14 residues in the CDR3. CDR3 DNA sequence: TGTGCCAGCATATCGGCTAGAAGCAATCAGCCCCAGCATTTT. This encodes CASISARSNQPQHF. The full variable domain, completed using reference TRBV28 and TRBJ1-5, is DVKVTQSSRYLVKRTGEKVFLECVQDMDHENMFWYRQDPGLGLRLIYFSYDVKMKEKGDIPEGYSVSREKKERFSLILESASTNQTSMYLCASISARSNQPQHFGDGTRLSIL.

The chain joins TRBV6-1 to TRBJ1-1, with 7 nucleotides matching TRBD1. Germline CDR1 is MNHNS and CDR2 is SASEGT. The CDR3 has 18 amino acids. V trimming: 4 bases; J trimming: 2 bases; junction bases outside the gene matches: 16. Here the CDR3 DNA reads TGTGCCAGCAGTGCGCTCAGGACAGGTCAGGTCCCAAACACTGAAGCTTTCTTT. This gives the protein CASSALRTGQVPNTEAFF.

The CDR3 loop is CATSTLSEAFF. The DNA of the CDR3 is TGTGCCACCAGCACCCTCTCTGAAGCTTTCTTT. The genes are TRBV15 and TRBJ1-1; no firm D call. Germline V lookup: CDR1 LNHNV, CDR2 YYDKDF (reference sequence). The V end was cut by 4 bases, the J end by 6 bases, with 6 bases between. This CDR3 region has 11 residues.

This chain uses TRBV7-6 with TRBJ2-2; TRBD2 agrees at 7 bases. J gave up 4 bases and V 1 base, and 6 bases lay outside the gene matches. Germline lookup yields CDR1 SGHVS and CDR2 FNYEAQ. There are 16 residues in the CDR3. CDR3 sequence (DNA): TGTGCCAGCAGCTTAGGAGGCGGGAGAGGCACCGGGGAGCTGTTTTTT. As protein: CASSLGGGRGTGELFF.

J is TRBJ1-3 and V is TRBV29-1; D gene ambiguous. CDR1 is SQVTM, CDR2 ANQGSEA, per germline. The CDR3 contains 15 residues. V dropped 0 bases and J dropped 0 bases, with 9 bases sitting between them. CDR3 protein: CSVEDPDHSGNTIYF. CDR3 sequence (DNA): TGCAGCGTTGAAGATCCTGACCACTCTGGAAACACCATATATTTT.

This chain links TRBV10-3 with TRBJ1-4; D gene uncertain. Germline CDR1 is ENHRY and CDR2 is SYGVKD. V lost 2 bases to trimming and J lost 0 bases, with 7 bases between them. This CDR3 contains 15 residues. DNA of the CDR3: TGTGCCATCAGTGAGGATGGGGCAACTAATGAAAAACTGTTTTTT. Translated, it gives CAISEDGATNEKLFF.

This clonotype was observed many times. The chain joins TRBV27 to TRBJ1-2; D unclear. Trimming pared 6 bases from V and 6 bases from J, leaving 14 bases between. The germline CDR1 and CDR2 sequences are MNHEY and SMNVEV (reference sequence). This CDR3 region has 13 residues. The CDR3 loop is CASRFSTAHGYTF. The DNA of the CDR3 is TGTGCCAGCAGATTTTCCACGGCGCATGGCTACACCTTC.

The chain employs TRBV6-1 and TRBJ1-2, with 9 bases matching TRBD1. Germline CDR1 is MNHNS and CDR2 is SASEGT. There are 13 residues in the CDR3. The trim removed 4 bases at V and 8 bases at J, leaving 5 bases unmatched. CDR3 amino acids: CASSVDRGLGYTF. CDR3 in DNA: TGTGCCAGCAGTGTGGACAGGGGCCTGGGCTACACCTTC.

This clonotype was counted many times. The rearrangement uses TRBV2 and TRBJ1-1; the D gene is possibly TRBD1 (5 bases). Per germline, CDR1 SNHLY and CDR2 FYNNEI. V lost 8 bases to trimming and J lost 4 bases, with 14 bases between them. The CDR3 totals 13 residues. Here the CDR3 reads CASDSGRSTEAFF. In nucleotides, the CDR3 is TGTGCCAGCGACAGCGGCCGGAGCACTGAAGCTTTCTTT.

This clonotype was picked up a small number of times. The chain combines TRBV12-3 or TRBV12-4 with TRBJ1-1; D possibly corresponds to TRBD1 (5 bases). V dropped 5 bases and J dropped 4 bases, with 17 bases sitting between them. This CDR3 has 15 residues. The DNA of the CDR3 is TGTGCCAGCAGTCCTGGACGGGGGTGGGTCACTGAAGCTTTCTTT. Translation: CASSPGRGWVTEAFF.

This sequence joins TRBV6-1 and TRBJ2-7; TRBD1 matches 9 bases. V trimming: 6 bases; J trimming: 5 bases; junction bases outside the gene matches: 5. The germline V gene has CDR1 MNHNS and CDR2 SASEGT. The length of the CDR3 is 13 residues. CDR3 protein: CASRGQGINEQYF. The DNA of the CDR3 is TGTGCCAGCAGGGGACAGGGCATAAACGAGCAGTACTTC.

Concerning this clonotype itself: No conserved phenylalanine or tryptophan ends this CDR3, so it is likely a read error. The V and J genes are TRBV27 and TRBJ2-4; D is perhaps TRBD1 (6 bases). The germline V gene has CDR1 MNHEY and CDR2 SMNVEV (reference sequence). This CDR3 spans 13 amino acids. Deletions cut 6 bases from V and 0 bases from J, with 6 bases between. The CDR3 loop is CASRGQAKNIQYL. The CDR3 nucleotides read TGTGCCAGCAGGGGACAAGCCAAAAACATTCAGTACCTC.

This clonotype was seen many times. The V and J genes are TRBV6-2 or TRBV6-3 and TRBJ2-7; a possible D gene is TRBD1 (5 bases). The germline V gene has CDR1 MNHEY and CDR2 SVGEGT. There are 16 residues in the CDR3. Trimming took 0 bases from V and 0 from J, leaving 12 bases between them. The CDR3 coding sequence is TGTGCCAGCAGTTACTCGGACACGCACCTCTCCTACGAGCAGTACTTC. It is translated as CASSYSDTHLSYEQYF.

This clonotype was counted only a few times. V is TRBV20-1 and J is TRBJ2-7, with 7 bases that match TRBD1. The germline gives CDR1 DFQATT, CDR2 SNEGSKA (reference sequence). V shed 6 bases and J 6 bases; nucleotides not matched to a gene: 5. This CDR3 contains 11 residues. CDR3 loop: CSAKGQPEQYF. The CDR3 region has the DNA TGCAGTGCCAAGGGACAGCCCGAGCAGTACTTC.